This T cell receptor beta chain was sequenced during a study of CD8 T cells in ankylosing spondylitis. Points on this clonotype: Its target is not known.

TCRdb reprocessed the 5' RACE reads via MiXCR and lists one record per CDR3 protein. The data contain fewer than 500,000 distinct CDR3 sequences, roughly 26% of them seen just once; the ten biggest clones take up approximately 1%. Germline CDR1 SEHNR, CDR2 FQNEAQ (reference sequence). V gave up 7 bases and J gave up 0 bases, with 10 bases separating them. The CDR3 has 15 amino acids. Study-wide points: Made up of about eight highly homologous variants, a TCR beta motif appeared characteristic of ankylosing spondylitis blood. Researchers report that disease-linked clones proved CD8+ and relatively rare in peripheral blood.

The specimen sequenced was blood, either unsorted or a sorted T cell fraction (not recorded which). The TCR comes from a male donor with ankylosing spondylitis. This chain links TRBV7-9 with TRBJ2-6; D remains ambiguous. Here the CDR3 reads CASNPRVSGANVLTF. Here the CDR3 DNA reads TGTGCCAGCAACCCTCGGGTCTCTGGGGCCAACGTCCTGACTTTC.